The T cell receptor beta chain described here comes from a study of blood T cell repertoires in COVID-19. Study-wide background: Samples of COVID-19 (acute and convalescent) were obtained from the United States, Italy and Spain.

The repertoire was sequenced with immunoSEQ multiplex PCR; TCRdb's copy has only in-frame clones and lacks some. This sample has some 240,000 clones, with roughly 90% found just once. The CDR3 runs to 15 residues. Between the trimmed V and J ends, which lost 0 bases and 3 bases, there was a span of 9 bases. Germline V gene data show CDR1 as SGHVS and CDR2 as FQNEAQ. J is TRBJ1-5 and V is TRBV7-8; D is unresolved. Specimen: peripheral blood. The clonotype was recovered from a woman aged 60 to 75 with COVID-19, enrolled during active disease. CDR3 bases: TGTGCCAGCAGCTTAGCGCGGTGGGTCAATCAGCCCCAGCATTTT. Encoded protein: CASSLARWVNQPQHF.